Shown below are 6 T cell receptor beta chains from a single sample sequenced in a study of blood T cell repertoires in COVID-19. Sequencing used immunoSEQ multiplex PCR; TCRdb keeps in-frame clones, though not all of them. The table shows more than 300,000 clones, with just over 85% occurring only once. Specimen: PBMCs or T cells enriched from blood (not recorded which). These TCRs come from a man aged 25-45 years who had recovered from COVID-19.

The genes are TRBV7-2 and TRBJ2-1; D possibly corresponds to TRBD2 (6 bases). This CDR3 region has 16 residues. The germline V and J ends were trimmed by 3 bases and 3 bases, with 15 bases remaining between them. Germline V CDR1 and CDR2: SGHTA, FQGNSA. The CDR3 coding sequence is TGTGCCAGCAGCTTCGTAGGCCAGGGACTCTACAATGAGCAGTTCTTC. Protein: CASSFVGQGLYNEQFF.

The genes are TRBV7-9 and TRBJ2-2; D gene ambiguous. The CDR3 sequence is 12 residues long. Germline V gene data show CDR1 as SEHNR and CDR2 as FQNEAQ (reference sequence). V gave up 3 bases and J gave up 7 bases, with 6 bases separating them. DNA of the CDR3: TGTGCCAGCAGCTTTTCCCACGGGGAGCTGTTTTTT. It is translated as CASSFSHGELFF.

The sample holds a few counts of this clone. The J gene is TRBJ1-5, the V gene TRBV27; D is unresolved. V lost 4 bases, J lost 9 bases, and 10 bases lay in between. The CDR3 consists of 12 residues. Germline CDR1 reads MNHEY; CDR2 reads SMNVEV (reference sequence). CDR3 residues: CASSWAAGPQHF. DNA for the CDR3: TGTGCCAGCAGTTGGGCCGCCGGGCCCCAGCATTTT.

For this clone: At one end, the junction sequence differs from germline, possibly due to a read error. The chain is built from TRBV6-1 and TRBJ1-5; 7 nucleotides line up with TRBD1. Germline assignment: CDR1 MNHNS and CDR2 SASEGT. The CDR3 is 17 residues long. The CDR3 sequence is CASREEKTGAAGQPQHF. CDR3 in DNA: TGTGCCAGCAGGGAAGAAAAAACAGGGGCTGCGGGTCAGCCCCAGCATTTT.

Points on this clone: A much larger clone differs from this one at a single base, so this may be a read error. Other DNA sequences within the sample encode an identical CDR3. The chain is built from TRBV5-1 and TRBJ2-7; weak D call: TRBD1 (6 bases). The CDR3 consists of 14 residues. Per the germline V gene, CDR1 is SGHRS and CDR2 is YFSETQ. CDR3 loop: CASSLRTAPYEQYF. The CDR3 DNA sequence: TGCGCCAGTAGCTTGAGGACAGCTCCCTACGAGCAGTACTTC. Looking up the rest from reference TRBV5-1 and TRBJ2-7 gives the full variable domain: KAGVTQTPRYLIKTRGQQVTLSCSPISGHRSVSWYQQTPGQGLQFLFEYFSETQRNKGNFPGRFSGRQFSNSRSEMNVSTLELGDSALYLCASSLRTAPYEQYFGPGTRLTVT.

This rearrangement joins TRBV6-6 to TRBJ1-1, with 7 bases matching TRBD1. V lost 5 bases and J lost 1; bases outside the gene matches: 4. The CDR3 has 14 amino acids. Germline lookup yields CDR1 MNHNY and CDR2 SVGAGI (reference sequence). In DNA, the CDR3 is TGTGCCAGCAGTCGGGACAGCTCGAACACTGAAGCTTTCTTT. Translating it yields CASSRDSSNTEAFF.